Presented here are 17 T cell receptor beta chains from one specimen sequenced in a study of Graves' ophthalmopathy and Graves' hyperthyroidism. RNA transcripts provided the template for amplifying TCR beta CDR3 regions. The library came from an HTBI-primed first-round RT-PCR and a second-round multiplex PCR. TCRdb reanalysed the multiplex PCR reads using MiXCR and keeps one entry per CDR3 protein. Of about 14,000 distinct CDR3 sequences listed, approximately 48% were seen once; the top ten hold about 47%. The specimen was peripheral blood. The source of these receptors is a woman aged 25 to 39 with Graves' ophthalmopathy.

V is TRBV7-9 and J is TRBJ2-1, with D maybe TRBD1 (5 bases). The germline V gene has CDR1 SEHNR and CDR2 FQNEAQ (reference sequence). The CDR3 sequence is 12 residues long. V was pared by 1 base and J by 8 bases, with 6 bases between. CDR3 sequence reads: CASSLVGDEQFF. Here the CDR3 DNA reads TGTGCCAGCAGCTTAGTAGGGGATGAGCAGTTCTTC.

CDR3 sequence: CASSLRGVVGETQYF. In nucleotides, the CDR3 is TGTGCCAGCAGCTTACGTGGGGTTGTGGGGGAGACCCAGTACTTC. The rearrangement joins TRBV7-8 to TRBJ2-5; D gene ambiguous. CDR3 length: 15 residues. Between the trimmed V and J ends, which lost 2 bases and 5 bases, there was a span of 15 bases. Germline CDR1 SGHVS, CDR2 FQNEAQ.

The CDR3 sequence is CASNLGLSYNEQFF. The CDR3 nucleotides read TGTGCCAGCAACCTCGGACTATCCTACAATGAGCAGTTCTTC. The chain couples TRBV9 to TRBJ2-1; weak D call: TRBD2 (6 bases). The V end lost 6 bases, the J end lost 1 base, and 11 bases lay between the germline ends. Germline V lookup: CDR1 SGDLS, CDR2 YYNGEE. The CDR3 extends over 14 amino acids.

As for this clonotype: One junction end does not reproduce the germline sequence, and a read error may be involved. The chain uses TRBV7-3 and TRBJ2-2, with D perhaps TRBD2 (5 bases). This CDR3 region has 14 residues. CDR1 is SGHTA and CDR2 is FQGTGA in the germline V gene. This CDR3 reads CASSFGLDTEELFF. The CDR3 coding sequence is TGTGCCAGCAGCTTCGGACTTGACACCGAGGAGCTGTTTTTT.

This clonotype was seen repeatedly, ten times or more. The CDR3 here is CASSLIGGQGSSDTEAFF. The CDR3 DNA sequence: TGTGCCAGCAGCTTAATAGGGGGCCAGGGGAGTTCGGACACTGAAGCTTTCTTT. This sequence joins TRBV7-3 and TRBJ1-1, with TRBD1 matching 7 bases. The CDR3 is 18 residues long. Looked up from germline, CDR1 is SGHTA and CDR2 is FQGTGA. The V and J ends lost 1 base and 3 bases, in that order; junction bases with no gene match: 14.

A note on this clonotype: Sequence at one end of the junction differs from germline and may be a read error. The rearrangement uses TRBV7-2 and TRBJ2-3; D ambiguous. Germline CDR1 is SGHTA and CDR2 is FQGNSA. The CDR3 is made up of 16 amino acids. The CDR3 loop reads CASSSYIIRSRDTQYF. As DNA, the CDR3 is TGTGCCAGCAGCTCCTACATTATCCGAAGCAGAGATACGCAGTATTTT.

CDR3 in DNA: TGTGCCAGCAGCCCAACCGGGACAGTGAACACTGAAGCTTTCTTT. This translates into CASSPTGTVNTEAFF. V and J are TRBV7-9 and TRBJ1-1; 7 bases match TRBD1. In germline, CDR1 is SEHNR, CDR2 FQNEAQ (reference sequence). The junction had 6 bases not matched to a gene; V was cut back by 5 bases and J by 0 bases. CDR3 length: 15 amino acids.

The V call is TRBV25-1, the J call TRBJ2-7; 9 nucleotides match TRBD2. CDR3 size: 18 residues. From germline, CDR1 is MGHDK and CDR2 SYGVNS. Trimming removed 4 bases from V and 0 bases from J; junction bases left unmatched: 13. The CDR3 region has the DNA TGTGCCAGCAGTGGGGCTAGCGGGATCCAATCCCCCTCCTACGAGCAGTACTTC. Protein product: CASSGASGIQSPSYEQYF.

This clonotype was seen only a few times. The V gene is TRBV5-1, the J gene TRBJ2-6; possibly TRBD2 for D (7 bases). The CDR3 runs 18 residues. Per germline, CDR1 SGHRS and CDR2 YFSETQ. V was clipped by 0 bases and J by 6 bases, with 19 bases between them. CDR3 protein: CASSLAGQGGGPANVLTF. CDR3 nucleotide sequence: TGCGCCAGCAGCTTGGCGGGACAAGGGGGGGGCCCGGCCAACGTCCTGACTTTC. The full variable domain, in which reference TRBV5-1 and TRBJ2-6 provide the parts outside the CDR3, is KAGVTQTPRYLIKTRGQQVTLSCSPISGHRSVSWYQQTPGQGLQFLFEYFSETQRNKGNFPGRFSGRQFSNSRSEMNVSTLELGDSALYLCASSLAGQGGGPANVLTFGAGSRLTVL.

This clonotype was counted many times. V and J are TRBV20-1 and TRBJ1-5; D is unclear. Germline assignment: CDR1 DFQATT and CDR2 SNEGSKA (reference sequence). The V end was cut by 7 bases, the J end by 0 bases, with 10 bases between. The CDR3 runs 13 residues. The chain's CDR3 is CSGREDSNQPQHF. The CDR3 DNA is TGCAGTGGGAGGGAGGATAGCAATCAGCCCCAGCATTTT.

Of note for this clonotype: The junction and the germline gene differ at one end; a read error may be behind it. The rearrangement links TRBV24-1 to TRBJ2-1; D possibly matches TRBD1 or TRBD2 (5 bases each). Germline V gene sequence: CDR1 KGHDR, CDR2 SFDVKD. This CDR3 contains 12 residues. The chain's CDR3 is CAPGDYRQEQFF. The CDR3 coding sequence is TGCGCCCCCGGTGACTATAGACAGGAGCAGTTCTTC.

The chain is built from TRBV10-2 and TRBJ1-2; TRBD1 is a possible D gene (6 bases). The CDR3 is 15 residues long. Deletions cut 0 bases from V and 7 bases from J, with 15 bases between. The germline gives CDR1 WSHSY, CDR2 SAAADI. The CDR3 sequence: CASSESKKTGSGYTF. In DNA form, the CDR3 reads TGCGCCAGCAGTGAGTCGAAAAAGACAGGCTCTGGCTACACCTTC.

This clonotype was observed at least ten times. The rearrangement uses TRBV27 and TRBJ2-1, with 7 positions matching TRBD1. This CDR3 region has 13 residues. Germline CDR1 MNHEY, CDR2 SMNVEV (reference sequence). Losses at the gene ends were 5 bases for V and 6 bases for J; bases not matched to a gene: 4. Written as DNA, the CDR3 is TGTGCCAGCAGTCAGGGGACAGCCAATGAGCAGTTCTTC. Translated: CASSQGTANEQFF.

The chain has TRBV29-1 and TRBJ1-2; D perhaps matches TRBD1 (6 bases). The CDR3 consists of 12 residues. Germline assignment: CDR1 SQVTM and CDR2 ANQGSEA. The V gene lost 6 bases and the J gene lost 4 bases, with 12 bases spanning the gap. CDR3 coding DNA: TGCAGCGTCAGACAGGCCAGCTATGGCTACACCTTC. This encodes CSVRQASYGYTF.

This clonotype was recorded only once. The chain joins TRBV11-2 to TRBJ2-7; possible D gene TRBD1, 5 bases. V shed 4 bases and J shed 5 bases, with 9 bases lying between them. The germline V gene encodes CDR1 SGHAT and CDR2 FQNNGV. The CDR3 totals 12 residues. Written as DNA, the CDR3 is TGTGCCAGCAGCTCAACAGGAAACGAGCAGTACTTC. Encoded protein: CASSSTGNEQYF.

This rearrangement joins TRBV11-3 to TRBJ2-5, with 14 bases fitting TRBD2. The V gene's germline CDR1 is SGHNT and CDR2 YENEEA. The CDR3 covers 15 residues. With V trimmed by 5 bases and J by 5 bases, 4 bases remained unmatched. The CDR3 loop is CASSAGTSGSETQYF. The CDR3 nucleotides read TGTGCCAGCAGCGCCGGGACTAGCGGGAGTGAGACCCAGTACTTC.

This clonotype is medium-sized within its sample. The chain is built from TRBV11-3 and TRBJ2-3, with 7 bases fitting TRBD2. CDR1 and CDR2 from the germline V gene are SGHNT and YENEEA. The CDR3 has 16 residues. V dropped 1 base and J dropped 2; count of bases not matched to a gene: 6. CDR3 in amino acids: CASSLGKRGYTDTQYF. The CDR3 nucleotides are TGTGCCAGCAGCTTAGGAAAGCGGGGATACACAGATACGCAGTATTTT.